Each of the 24 T cell receptor beta chains below was sequenced from the same sample in a study of cytomegalovirus exposure and HLA in healthy donors. 13 Jbeta primers and 60 Vbeta primers were used for the PCR. TCRdb's copy holds only in-frame clones and misses some; the assay was immunoSEQ multiplex PCR. This sample yields 160,000 or so clones, of which about two thirds are seen a single time; 2.5% to 3% belongs to the top ten. The source material was PBMCs. These receptors were collected from a woman aged 30 to 39 in good health and CMV-seronegative.

J is TRBJ1-1 and V is TRBV27, with TRBD1 as a possible D gene (6 bases). In germline, CDR1 is MNHEY, CDR2 SMNVEV (reference sequence). The CDR3 is made up of 16 amino acids. The V and J ends lost 5 bases and 5 bases respectively, with 21 bases between them. The CDR3, as DNA: TGTGCCAGCAGTCCATCGACAGGTCGGAAGGGAACTGAAGCTTTCTTT. As protein: CASSPSTGRKGTEAFF.

CDR3 residues: CASSYPDTEAFF. The CDR3 DNA is TGTGCCAGCAGCTATCCCGACACTGAAGCTTTCTTT. The chain carries TRBV6-5 and TRBJ1-1, with unresolved D. V dropped 6 bases and J dropped 3 bases, with 8 bases sitting between them. Germline V gene data show CDR1 as MNHEY and CDR2 as SVGAGI. The length of the CDR3 is 12 residues.

Here the CDR3 DNA reads TGTGCCAGCAGCTTGAGGCTATCCGAGCAGTACTTC. Protein product: CASSLRLSEQYF. The chain is built from TRBV7-2 and TRBJ2-7, with D unresolved. Germline lookup yields CDR1 SGHTA and CDR2 FQGNSA. V shed 3 bases and J shed 6 bases, with 9 bases lying between them. The CDR3 length is 12 residues.

The genes are TRBV19 and TRBJ1-4, with D uncertain. The CDR3 totals 13 residues. Trimming took 3 bases from V and 8 from J, leaving 10 bases between them. Germline loops: CDR1 LNHDA, CDR2 SQIVND (reference sequence). CDR3 in amino acids: CASSIRFAEKLFF. The CDR3 coding sequence is TGTGCCAGTAGTATCCGGTTTGCGGAAAAACTGTTTTTT.

This chain joins TRBV15 and TRBJ1-3; D gene unclear. CDR1 and CDR2 (germline): LNHNV, YYDKDF (reference sequence). The CDR3 length is 16 residues. Trimming pared 0 bases from V and 0 bases from J, leaving 9 bases between. CDR3 loop: CATSREAAASGNTIYF. CDR3 in DNA: TGTGCCACCAGCAGAGAGGCGGCAGCCTCTGGAAACACCATATATTTT. Full variable domain (missing parts from reference TRBV15 and TRBJ1-3): DAMVIQNPRYQVTQFGKPVTLSCSQTLNHNVMYWYQQKSSQAPKLLFHYYDKDFNNEADTPDNFQSRRPNTSFCFLDIRSPGLGDTAMYLCATSREAAASGNTIYFGEGSWLTVV.

The rearrangement links TRBV28 to TRBJ1-1, with TRBD1 identical over 10 bases. Germline trimming cut 1 base from V and 5 bases from J; bases unmatched to any gene: 4. From germline, CDR1 is MDHEN and CDR2 SYDVKM. This CDR3 spans 15 amino acids. This CDR3 is CASSLSGQGWTEAFF. Here the CDR3 DNA reads TGTGCCAGCAGTTTATCGGGACAGGGGTGGACTGAAGCTTTCTTT. Together with reference TRBV28 and TRBJ1-1, the CDR3 gives the full variable domain: DVKVTQSSRYLVKRTGEKVFLECVQDMDHENMFWYRQDPGLGLRLIYFSYDVKMKEKGDIPEGYSVSREKKERFSLILESASTNQTSMYLCASSLSGQGWTEAFFGQGTRLTVV.

This clone was counted a few times. The chain joins TRBV5-1 to TRBJ2-3; the match to TRBD1 covers 8 bases. V dropped 1 base and J dropped 3; count of bases not matched to a gene: 4. Germline-derived CDR1 and CDR2 are SGHRS and YFSETQ. The CDR3 runs 15 residues. The CDR3 sequence is CASSLSTGGTDTQYF. Written as DNA, the CDR3 is TGCGCCAGCAGCTTGTCTACAGGGGGTACAGATACGCAGTATTTT.

The V call is TRBV2, the J call TRBJ2-5; tentatively, D is TRBD1 (6 bases). Germline CDR1 SNHLY, CDR2 FYNNEI. The CDR3 is 14 amino acids. With 3 bases removed from V and 13 bases from J, the gap between germline ends came to 21 bases. CDR3: CASSENGVAGVLYF. The CDR3 nucleotides read TGTGCCAGCAGTGAGAATGGTGTGGCAGGGGTTCTGTACTTC.

This chain uses TRBV11-2 with TRBJ1-1, with a weak D call TRBD1 (5 bases). The V end lost 5 bases, the J end lost 1 base, and 11 bases lay between the germline ends. CDR1 and CDR2 (germline): SGHAT, FQNNGV. This CDR3 region has 14 residues. The CDR3, as DNA: TGTGCCAGCAGCCCAGGGTTTTCGAACACTGAAGCTTTCTTT. Translated, it gives CASSPGFSNTEAFF.

This chain connects TRBV29-1 to TRBJ2-5; TRBD1 might be the D (6 bases). TRBJ2-7 explains the end of the DNA better; the J call may be wrong. Germline CDR1 is SQVTM and CDR2 is ANQGSEA. This CDR3 spans 14 amino acids. The CDR3 coding sequence is TGCAGCGACCTCAACAGGGAGATTGCGGACGAGCAGTACTTC. Its protein product is CSDLNREIADEQYF.

The rearrangement links TRBV7-9 to TRBJ2-7; no definite D call. This CDR3 has 11 residues. In germline, CDR1 is SEHNR, CDR2 FQNEAQ (reference sequence). V lost 2 bases and J 6 bases, leaving 5 bases between the germline ends. The DNA for the CDR3 is TGTGCCAGCAGCTTAACGGGCGAGCAGTACTTC. Residues: CASSLTGEQYF.

The chain combines TRBV6-1 with TRBJ2-1; TRBD1 might be the D (5 bases). The CDR3 covers 11 residues. Germline lookup yields CDR1 MNHNS and CDR2 SASEGT. Trimming took 10 bases from V and 6 from J, leaving 10 bases between them. As DNA, the CDR3 is TGTGCCACCAGCCAGGGCAATGAGCAGTTCTTC. Translating gives CATSQGNEQFF.

The chain carries TRBV5-1 and TRBJ2-1; tentative D call: TRBD2 (7 bases). The V gene's germline CDR1 is SGHRS and CDR2 YFSETQ. V gave up 6 bases and J gave up 3 bases, with 13 bases separating them. The CDR3 length is 14 residues. The CDR3 spells CASKGGGLYNEQFF. CDR3 coding DNA: TGCGCCAGCAAGGGCGGGGGCCTCTACAATGAGCAGTTCTTC.

The V and J genes are TRBV11-2 and TRBJ2-1; the D is unclear. Germline values: CDR1 SGHAT, CDR2 FQNNGV. The CDR3 length is 13 residues. The V end was cut by 6 bases, the J end by 6 bases, with 12 bases between. The CDR3 loop reads CASSTATPNEQFF. The DNA for the CDR3 is TGTGCCAGCAGTACTGCTACCCCCAATGAGCAGTTCTTC.

The chain has TRBV6-4 and TRBJ2-2, with TRBD2 identical over 9 bases. V lost 3 bases, J lost 2 bases, and 10 bases stayed unmatched. The CDR3 runs to 18 residues. CDR1 is MRHNA, CDR2 SNTAGT, per germline. The CDR3: CASSEKPPGLANTGELFF. DNA of the CDR3: TGTGCCAGCAGTGAAAAACCCCCGGGACTAGCAAACACCGGGGAGCTGTTTTTT.

The chain joins TRBV4-3 to TRBJ2-5; D is perhaps TRBD2 (6 bases). This CDR3 has 14 residues. Per germline, CDR1 LGHNA and CDR2 YSLEER. The germline V and J ends were trimmed by 1 base and 5 bases, with 11 bases remaining between them. The CDR3 sequence: CASSQVSGGETQYF. The CDR3 nucleotides read TGCGCCAGCAGCCAAGTTAGCGGTGGCGAGACCCAGTACTTC.

V usage is TRBV12-5 and J usage is TRBJ2-1; 9 bases are shared with TRBD1. The CDR3 consists of 14 residues. In germline, CDR1 is LGHNT, CDR2 FRNRAP. J gave up 7 bases and V 6 bases, and 7 bases lay outside the gene matches. The CDR3 spells CASGTGTGRNEQFF. DNA of the CDR3: TGTGCTAGTGGCACCGGGACAGGGCGGAATGAGCAGTTCTTC.

The chain employs TRBV2 and TRBJ2-5, with TRBD2 matching over 8 bases. Germline CDR1 and CDR2: SNHLY and FYNNEI. The CDR3 totals 18 residues. V shed 9 bases and J 3 bases; nucleotides not matched to a gene: 21. CDR3 region: CARGVLTPLGLEEETQYF. Written as DNA, the CDR3 is TGTGCCAGAGGTGTTTTGACTCCCTTGGGACTAGAGGAAGAGACCCAGTACTTC.

V and J are TRBV9 and TRBJ2-5; 7 bases align to TRBD2. Trimming cost V 4 bases and J 5 bases; bases outside gene matches: 14. This CDR3 has 16 amino acids. Germline CDR1 and CDR2: SGDLS and YYNGEE. CDR3 nucleotide sequence: TGTGCCAGCAGCCCCCCGTTGGGGGGGGTCCGGGAGACCCAGTACTTC. It encodes CASSPPLGGVRETQYF.

The chain combines TRBV7-2 with TRBJ2-7; no firm D call. This CDR3 has 13 residues. Trimming shortened V by 5 bases and J by 3 bases, and 11 bases separated the two germline ends. The germline CDR1 and CDR2 sequences are SGHTA and FQGNSA. CDR3 amino acids: CASSTRLYYEQYF. CDR3 bases: TGTGCCAGCAGCACCAGACTGTACTACGAGCAGTACTTC.

V gene TRBV29-1 combines with J gene TRBJ1-2, with a weak D call TRBD1 (6 bases). The V end was cut by 4 bases, the J end by 8 bases, with 11 bases between. This CDR3 comprises 11 residues. Per germline, CDR1 SQVTM and CDR2 ANQGSEA. The chain's CDR3 is CSVAGAQGYTF. CDR3 bases: TGCAGCGTTGCAGGGGCGCAAGGCTACACCTTC. Looking up the rest from reference TRBV29-1 and TRBJ1-2 gives the full variable domain: SAVISQKPSRDICQRGTSLTIQCQVDSQVTMMFWYRQQPGQSLTLIATANQGSEATYESGFVIDKFPISRPNLTFSTLTVSNMSPEDSSIYLCSVAGAQGYTFGSGTRLTVV.

This chain links TRBV7-9 with TRBJ2-1; 10 bases match TRBD2. After removal of 3 bases from V and 6 bases from J, the junction contained 11 bases not matched to a gene. The CDR3 length is 17 residues. Germline V gene data show CDR1 as SEHNR and CDR2 as FQNEAQ (reference sequence). The CDR3 protein is CASSLERLAGKGNEQFF. The CDR3 DNA is TGTGCCAGCAGCTTGGAGAGACTAGCGGGCAAGGGCAATGAGCAGTTCTTC.

The rearrangement links TRBV5-4 to TRBJ1-2, with D perhaps TRBD1 (5 bases). The germline gives CDR1 SGHNT, CDR2 YYREEE (reference sequence). The CDR3 totals 15 residues. V was pared by 2 bases and J by 5 bases, with 16 bases between. The CDR3 here is CASSLIGQGDYGYTF. The CDR3 DNA reads as TGTGCCAGCAGCTTAATTGGACAAGGGGATTATGGCTACACCTTC.

The V gene is TRBV6-6, the J gene TRBJ2-3; D remains ambiguous. The V end was cut by 7 bases, the J end by 0 bases, with 11 bases between. CDR1 is MNHNY, CDR2 SVGAGI, per germline (reference sequence). The CDR3 length is 14 residues. CDR3 nucleotide sequence: TGTGCCAGCACCACTGGTCTTAGCACAGATACGCAGTATTTT. The encoded protein is CASTTGLSTDTQYF.